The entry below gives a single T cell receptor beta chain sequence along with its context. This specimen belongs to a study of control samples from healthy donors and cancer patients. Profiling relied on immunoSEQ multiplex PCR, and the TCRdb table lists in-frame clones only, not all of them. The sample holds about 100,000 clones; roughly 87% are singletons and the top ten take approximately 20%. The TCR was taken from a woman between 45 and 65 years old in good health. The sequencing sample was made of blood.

CDR3 in DNA: TGTGCCGCCAGGGCCCCAGCTAACTATGGCTACACCTTC. Its protein product is CAARAPANYGYTF. This chain links TRBV6-5 with TRBJ1-2; tentatively, D is TRBD1 (5 bases). The CDR3 consists of 13 residues. The germline CDR1 and CDR2 sequences are MNHEY and SVGAGI. The V end lost 11 bases, the J end lost 0 bases, and 13 bases lay between the germline ends.